The rows below give T cell receptor beta chains drawn from one sample of a study of T cells in Graves' hyperthyroidism and ophthalmopathy. TCRdb used MiXCR to reprocess the multiplex PCR reads, holding one entry per CDR3 protein. The sample has around 600,000 distinct CDR3 sequences, 14% seen once. Material: blood. All receptors come from a woman in her forties or fifties with Graves' ophthalmopathy. Each CDR3 is given with its conserved first and last residue. The D gene is left open where the match is weak. A clone size is listed for some rows: how often the clone was seen (once, few, many), or a class if it is expanded.

d_gene	v_gene	abundance	len	j_gene	CDR3aa	CDR3nt
NA	TRBV4-1	NA	19	TRBJ1-1	CASSQDFAGEGHMNTEASF	TGCGCCAGCAGCCAAGATTTCGCGGGGGAGGGCCACATGAACACTGAAGCTTCCTTT
TRBD2	TRBV7-9	NA	18	TRBJ2-1	CASSLGLEASGSPDEQLF	TGTGCCAGCAGCTTAGGACTCGAGGCTAGCGGGAGTCCCGATGAGCAGCTCTTC
NA	TRBV7-2	many	12	TRBJ2-7	CASSLDNYEQYF	TGTGCCAGCAGCTTAGATAACTACGAGCAGTACTTC
NA	TRBV7-9	many	15	TRBJ2-4	CASSLAPLAKNIQYF	TGTGCCAGCAGCTTAGCCCCCCTAGCCAAAAACATTCAGTACTTC
NA	TRBV7-9	few	16	TRBJ2-3	CASLRRGAQITDTQYF	TGTGCCAGCCTACGCCGGGGCGCGCAAATCACAGATACGCAGTATTTT
NA	TRBV27	few	10	TRBJ2-7	CASSFGEQYF	TGTGCCAGCAGTTTCGGGGAGCAGTACTTC
TRBD1	TRBV19	few	15	TRBJ1-2	CATQYAPGQNYGYTF	TGTGCCACTCAGTACGCCCCGGGACAGAACTATGGCTACACCTTC
TRBD2	TRBV20-1	NA	16	TRBJ2-1	CSAAGTSGRGYNEQFF	TGCAGTGCCGCCGGGACTAGCGGGAGGGGGTACAATGAGCAGTTCTTC
NA	TRBV11-2	many	12	TRBJ2-1	CASSLARDEQFF	TGTGCCAGCAGCTTAGCCAGGGATGAGCAGTTCTTC
NA	TRBV7-9	few	15	TRBJ2-7	CASSTTGTAAYEQYF	TGTGCCAGCAGCACAACCGGGACTGCAGCCTACGAGCAGTACTTC
TRBD2	TRBV20-1	many	16	TRBJ2-2	CSARGTSGRSTGELFF	TGCAGTGCTAGAGGGACTAGCGGGAGAAGTACCGGGGAGCTGTTTTTT
TRBD2	TRBV3-1	many	15	TRBJ2-1	CASSQVLAVGNEQFF	TGTGCCAGCAGCCAAGTGCTAGCGGTGGGGAATGAGCAGTTCTTC
NA	TRBV27	few	13	TRBJ1-1	CASSTALNTEAFF	TGTGCCAGCAGTACTGCCTTGAACACTGAAGCTTTCTTT
TRBD1	TRBV3-1	NA	19	TRBJ2-4	CASSQNPGTGGKAKNIQYF	TGTGCCAGCAGCCAAAATCCCGGGACAGGGGGAAAAGCCAAAAACATTCAGTACTTC
TRBD2	TRBV7-9	many	15	TRBJ2-3	CASSPTSVRTDTQYF	TGTGCCAGCAGCCCTACTAGCGTGCGCACAGATACGCAGTATTTT
TRBD2	TRBV9	few	17	TRBJ2-1	CASSVDNPGGPYNEQFF	TGTGCCAGCAGCGTAGATAATCCGGGAGGGCCCTACAATGAGCAGTTCTTC
NA	TRBV20-1	once	15	TRBJ2-3	CSARPRQDFTDTQYF	TGCAGTGCTAGACCAAGACAAGATTTCACAGATACGCAGTATTTT
NA	TRBV25-1	few	12	TRBJ2-7	CASSLIPHEQYF	TGTGCCAGCAGCCTTATACCCCACGAGCAGTACTTC
TRBD1	TRBV15	many	13	TRBJ2-5	CATSNYRGETQYF	TGTGCCACCAGCAACTACAGGGGAGAGACCCAGTACTTC
NA	TRBV18	many	15	TRBJ1-3	CASSPNGLTGNTIYF	TGTGCCAGCTCACCTAACGGCCTGACTGGAAACACCATATATTTT
TRBD2	TRBV10-3	many	17	TRBJ2-3	CAITPGLAGVSTDTQYF	TGTGCCATCACCCCGGGACTAGCGGGAGTTAGCACAGATACGCAGTATTTT
NA	TRBV12-3/TRBV12-4	NA	14	TRBJ2-1	CATVRGRAYNEQFF	TGTGCCACTGTCCGGGGCAGGGCGTACAATGAGCAGTTCTTC
TRBD1	TRBV7-2	many	12	TRBJ1-1	CASSYLGTGAFF	TGTGCCAGCAGCTACCTAGGGACAGGGGCTTTCTTT
TRBD1	TRBV11-2	NA	18	TRBJ1-1	CASSRGTGGLFMNTEAFF	TGTGCCAGCAGCCGCGGGACAGGGGGCCTTTTCATGAACACTGAAGCTTTCTTT
NA	TRBV7-9	NA	14	TRBJ1-1	CASSPSRGGTETFF	TGTGCCAGCAGCCCATCCCGCGGGGGCACTGAAACCTTCTTT
NA	TRBV4-3	NA	17	TRBJ2-2	CASSQGRAGDETGELFF	TGCGCCAGCAGCCAAGGACGGGCAGGGGACGAGACCGGGGAGCTGTTTTTT
TRBD1	TRBV19	NA	15	TRBJ2-5	CASSAKTGGIETQYF	TGTGCCAGTAGTGCCAAGACAGGGGGTATCGAGACCCAGTACTTC
NA	TRBV30	many	13	TRBJ1-5	CAWSVLRDQPQHF	TGTGCCTGGAGTGTACTTAGGGATCAGCCCCAGCATTTT
NA	TRBV15	few	17	TRBJ2-2	CATSRFTLPGNTGELFF	TGTGCCACCAGCAGATTCACCCTCCCTGGGAACACCGGGGAGCTGTTTTTT
TRBD2	TRBV10-2	many	15	TRBJ2-2	CASRRTSGGTGELFF	TGCGCCAGCAGGAGGACTAGCGGGGGCACCGGGGAGCTGTTTTTT
NA	TRBV12-5	many	16	TRBJ2-5	CASGPGLSPSVETQYF	TGTGCTAGTGGCCCTGGACTCTCCCCCTCGGTAGAGACCCAGTACTTC
TRBD2	TRBV7-8	many	14	TRBJ2-1	CASSLAAGGFEQFF	TGTGCCAGCAGCTTAGCAGCGGGGGGCTTTGAGCAGTTCTTC
NA	TRBV6-2/TRBV6-3	NA	13	TRBJ2-3	CASSFRLGDTQYF	TGTGCCAGCAGTTTTAGACTGGGAGATACGCAGTATTTT